This record concerns one T cell receptor beta chain sequence. Reverse transcription of all isolated RNA meant that expressed TCRB transcripts were sequenced. Only in-frame clones appear in the TCRdb table, and some are missing; sequencing was by immunoSEQ multiplex PCR. The sample has over 100,000 clones; 40% are singletons. These data originate in a study of beta chain features in type 1 diabetes. As for the study in general: Patients were similar to healthy donors in age and gender (as well as in cell yields).

The CDR3 covers 15 residues. The ends lost 1 base at V and 5 bases at J; junction bases unmatched: 5. CDR1 and CDR2 (germline): LNHNV, YYDKDF (reference sequence). The chain links TRBV15 to TRBJ2-5; 9 nucleotides line up with TRBD1. This clonotype was sampled from a woman aged 18 to 35 in good health. The material sequenced was stem cell memory CD4+ T cells from blood. In DNA, the CDR3 is TGTGCCACCAGCAGAGTGGGGACAGGGAGGGAGACCCAGTACTTC. It encodes CATSRVGTGRETQYF.